This is a list of T cell receptor beta chains from one sample in a study of siplizumab effects on memory and regulatory T cells. Clones were sequenced by immunoSEQ multiplex PCR, and TCRdb holds only the in-frame ones, with some missing. Here the sample spans tens of thousands of clones, 95% to 98% being singletons. Input material: naive CD8+ T cells sorted from blood. The receptors shown here come from a human donor in good health. CDR3s include the opening cysteine and the closing phenylalanine or tryptophan. The order of the fields is J gene, clone size, D gene, V gene, CDR3 protein, CDR3 DNA. D genes are given only for firm matches. Part of the rows lack a size; the others show once, few, many or a class for expanded clones.

j_gene: TRBJ2-1; abundance: .; d_gene: TRBD2; v_gene: TRBV7-9; CDR3aa: CASSSGGMNEQFF; CDR3nt: TGTGCCAGCAGTAGCGGGGGGATGAATGAGCAGTTCTTC
j_gene: TRBJ1-1; abundance: few; d_gene: .; v_gene: TRBV19; CDR3aa: CASRDTVTEAFF; CDR3nt: TGTGCCAGTCGGGACACCGTCACTGAAGCTTTCTTT
j_gene: TRBJ2-1; abundance: once; d_gene: .; v_gene: TRBV30; CDR3aa: CAWSVLMGVYNEQFF; CDR3nt: TGTGCCTGGAGTGTACTGATGGGGGTATACAATGAGCAGTTCTTC
j_gene: TRBJ1-5; abundance: .; d_gene: .; v_gene: TRBV6-1; CDR3aa: CAISEYGQNNQPQHF; CDR3nt: TGTGCCATCAGTGAATACGGGCAGAACAATCAGCCCCAGCATTTT
j_gene: TRBJ2-2; abundance: .; d_gene: .; v_gene: TRBV19; CDR3aa: CASDSMDTGELFF; CDR3nt: TGTGCCAGCGACAGTATGGACACCGGGGAGCTGTTTTTT
j_gene: TRBJ2-7; abundance: .; d_gene: .; v_gene: TRBV6-1; CDR3aa: CASSEGLGSYEQYF; CDR3nt: TGTGCCAGCAGTGAGGGCCTGGGCTCCTACGAGCAGTACTTC
j_gene: TRBJ2-7; abundance: .; d_gene: .; v_gene: TRBV5-5; CDR3aa: CASSLDGGAEQYF; CDR3nt: TGTGCCAGCAGCTTGGATGGAGGTGCAGAGCAGTACTTC
j_gene: TRBJ2-5; abundance: .; d_gene: .; v_gene: TRBV11-2; CDR3aa: CASRGRGQDGETQYF; CDR3nt: TGTGCCAGCAGGGGGCGGGGTCAGGACGGGGAGACCCAGTACTTC
j_gene: TRBJ1-1; abundance: once; d_gene: .; v_gene: TRBV7-3; CDR3aa: CASSLVGGNTEAFF; CDR3nt: TGTGCCAGCAGCTTAGTTGGGGGGAACACTGAAGCTTTCTTT
j_gene: TRBJ2-5; abundance: .; d_gene: .; v_gene: TRBV5-6; CDR3aa: CASSSPPGSRGTQYF; CDR3nt: TGTGCCAGCAGTTCACCCCCGGGATCGAGGGGGACCCAGTACTTC
j_gene: TRBJ2-3; abundance: once; d_gene: .; v_gene: TRBV9; CDR3aa: CASSKGLTDTQYF; CDR3nt: TGTGCCAGCAGCAAGGGACTCACAGATACGCAGTATTTT
j_gene: TRBJ1-1; abundance: .; d_gene: .; v_gene: TRBV4-2; CDR3aa: CASSDGTLNTEAFF; CDR3nt: TGTGCCAGCAGCGACGGGACGCTGAACACTGAAGCTTTCTTT
j_gene: TRBJ2-3; abundance: .; d_gene: TRBD2; v_gene: TRBV14; CDR3aa: CASSPPRGGPFPDTQYF; CDR3nt: TGTGCCAGCAGCCCACCCCGGGGGGGGCCCTTCCCAGATACGCAGTATTTT
j_gene: TRBJ2-1; abundance: once; d_gene: .; v_gene: TRBV9; CDR3aa: CASSVGWGNEQFF; CDR3nt: TGTGCCAGCAGCGTAGGTTGGGGAAATGAGCAGTTCTTC
j_gene: TRBJ1-2; abundance: .; d_gene: .; v_gene: TRBV25-1; CDR3aa: CATQEGYGYTF; CDR3nt: TGTGCCACCCAAGAGGGCTATGGCTACACCTTC
j_gene: TRBJ1-2; abundance: .; d_gene: .; v_gene: TRBV21-1; CDR3aa: CASSKARRSVYGYTF; CDR3nt: TGTGCCAGCAGCAAAGCGCGACGGAGCGTCTATGGCTACACCTTC
j_gene: TRBJ1-2; abundance: .; d_gene: TRBD1; v_gene: TRBV4-3; CDR3aa: CASSQEFGTGFAYGYTF; CDR3nt: TGCGCCAGCAGCCAAGAATTTGGGACAGGTTTTGCCTATGGCTACACCTTC
j_gene: TRBJ2-1; abundance: once; d_gene: .; v_gene: TRBV7-7; CDR3aa: CASSYNRDNEQFF; CDR3nt: TGTGCCAGCAGCTACAACAGAGACAATGAGCAGTTCTTC
j_gene: TRBJ1-6; abundance: .; d_gene: .; v_gene: TRBV7-2; CDR3aa: CASSLGQDNSPLHF; CDR3nt: TGTGCCAGCAGCTTAGGACAGGATAATTCACCCCTCCACTTT